These 14 T cell receptor beta chains share one sample of origin, sequenced in a study of human T cells and chemical hapten exposure. The treatment is: therapeutic diphenylcyclopropenone sensitization with weekly scalp DPC. Attachment of unique molecular identifiers to individual cDNA molecules was performed in the library. TCRdb fed the reads into MiXCR, producing one record per CDR3 protein. The sample has 5,000 to 6,000 distinct CDR3 sequences, approximately 60% seen once. Here the sequenced sample was whole blood, taken before DPC sensitization or 2, 6, or about 24 weeks after (not recorded which). Source of these receptors: an adult with alopecia areata. Some clones in this sample may be carry-over from other donors' samples. This table probably holds off-target reads from a library built for another chain.

This chain joins TRBV7-9 and TRBJ2-7; TRBD1 might be the D (6 bases). The germline gives CDR1 SEHNR, CDR2 FQNEAQ (reference sequence). The CDR3 spans 14 residues. Trimming cost V 7 bases and J 2 bases, with 15 bases left between them. For the CDR3, the DNA is TGTGCCAGCACCAGGGGCCAGACAGCCTACGAGCAGTACTTC. This sequence encodes CASTRGQTAYEQYF.

In its sample, this clonotype was seen a few times. The genes are TRBV27 and TRBJ2-1; D is undetermined. Germline values: CDR1 MNHEY, CDR2 SMNVEV (reference sequence). This CDR3 is 11 amino acids long. The ends were cut back, 5 bases at V and 8 bases at J, with 7 bases in the middle. CDR3 DNA: TGTGCCAGCAGTCGCCTCCATGAGCAGTTCTTC. Its translation: CASSRLHEQFF.

This clonotype has more than one count but fewer than ten. The V call is TRBV23-1, the J call TRBJ2-7, with D maybe TRBD2 (5 bases). TRBV23-1 is labeled an ORF, and its function is uncertain. This CDR3 contains 12 residues. The V gene lost 4 bases and the J gene lost 4 bases, with 8 bases spanning the gap. This CDR3 is CASSPRGYEQYF. In DNA, the CDR3 is TGCGCCAGCAGTCCCCGGGGTTACGAGCAGTACTTC.

This chain links TRBV29-1 with TRBJ2-5, with a tentative D call TRBD2 (5 bases). V was cut by 7 bases and J by 0 bases, with 12 bases left in between. Germline CDR1 is SQVTM and CDR2 is ANQGSEA. The CDR3 is 13 residues long. In nucleotides, the CDR3 is TGCAGCGCCTCTGGAGGAAACCAAGAGACCCAGTACTTC. It yields the protein CSASGGNQETQYF. The full variable domain, its missing parts supplied by reference TRBV29-1 and TRBJ2-5, is SAVISQKPSRDICQRGTSLTIQCQVDSQVTMMFWYRQQPGQSLTLIATANQGSEATYESGFVIDKFPISRPNLTFSTLTVSNMSPEDSSIYLCSASGGNQETQYFGPGTRLLVL.

This clonotype was seen more than once but under ten times. The CDR3 coding sequence is TGTGCCAGCAGCCCCGGGACAGGTCCCTTTTCCGGGGCCAACGTCCTGACTTTC. Residues: CASSPGTGPFSGANVLTF. The chain joins TRBV7-8 to TRBJ2-6, with 8 nucleotides matching TRBD1. Trimming cost V 5 bases and J 4 bases; bases outside gene matches: 13. This CDR3 comprises 18 residues. CDR1 and CDR2 from the germline V gene are SGHVS and FQNEAQ.

This chain joins TRBV11-2 and TRBJ2-1; D is unresolved. The germline V gene has CDR1 SGHAT and CDR2 FQNNGV. This CDR3 spans 14 amino acids. Trimming shortened V by 5 bases and J by 9 bases, and 17 bases separated the two germline ends. The CDR3 nucleotides read TGTGCCAGCAGCCAGACTCCCCAGATAGGTGAGCAGTTCTTC. As protein: CASSQTPQIGEQFF.

The chain has TRBV5-1 and TRBJ2-5; D not resolved. The CDR3 runs 13 residues. Deletions cut 6 bases from V and 7 bases from J, with 16 bases between. Germline loops: CDR1 SGHRS, CDR2 YFSETQ. CDR3 region: CASNDDMPGTQYF. The CDR3 nucleotides are TGCGCCAGCAACGATGACATGCCGGGGACCCAGTACTTC.

The chain recombines TRBV12-3 or TRBV12-4 with TRBJ2-1; 8 bases agree with TRBD2. The CDR3 totals 16 residues. The V segment lost 7 bases and the J segment 5 bases; nucleotides outside the gene matches: 13. The CDR3 DNA is TGTGCCAGCACCCCCCAAAGGGGACTAGTGGACAATGAGCAGTTCTTC. Its protein is CASTPQRGLVDNEQFF.

The genes are TRBV4-3 and TRBJ1-2, with D maybe TRBD1 (6 bases). CDR3 length: 15 residues. Germline V gene data show CDR1 as LGHNA and CDR2 as YSLEER. V was shortened by 4 bases and J by 4 bases, with 16 bases between the two germline ends. CDR3 in amino acids: CASSPGGTAFYGYTF. CDR3 in DNA: TGCGCCAGCAGCCCCGGGGGCACGGCCTTCTATGGCTACACCTTC.

This clonotype has only a few counts. The chain uses TRBV12-3 or TRBV12-4 and TRBJ2-1, with 7 bases aligning to TRBD2. J gave up 9 bases and V 5 bases, and 1 base lay outside the gene matches. The CDR3 consists of 11 residues. The CDR3 sequence: CASSPGGEQFF. The CDR3 DNA follows: TGTGCCAGCAGTCCGGGGGGTGAGCAGTTCTTC.

This chain joins TRBV7-6 and TRBJ2-5, with TRBD2 identical over 12 bases. CDR1 SGHVS and CDR2 FNYEAQ come from the germline V gene. Trimming removed 1 base from V and 7 bases from J; junction bases left unmatched: 7. The CDR3 is 16 residues long. For the CDR3, the DNA is TGTGCCAGCAGCTTAGGCGGGACTAGCGGGTCCAGGACCCAGTACTTC. This encodes CASSLGGTSGSRTQYF. Looking up the rest from reference TRBV7-6 and TRBJ2-5 gives the full variable domain: GAGVSQSPRYKVTKRGQDVALRCDPISGHVSLYWYRQALGQGPEFLTYFNYEAQQDKSGLPNDRFSAERPEGSISTLTIQRTEQRDSAMYRCASSLGGTSGSRTQYFGPGTRLLVL.

The chain joins TRBV11-3 to TRBJ2-7, with 12 bases that match TRBD2. The CDR3 runs 17 residues. CDR1 and CDR2 from the germline V gene are SGHNT and YENEEA. V gave up 5 bases and J gave up 7 bases; unmatched junction bases: 15. Here the CDR3 DNA reads TGTGCCAGCAGCCTGGGGACGACTAGCGGGGGAGATGAAGAGCAGTACTTC. Its translation: CASSLGTTSGGDEEQYF.

The count of this clonotype is one. The rearrangement joins TRBV9 to TRBJ2-1; 8 nucleotides agree with TRBD2. The ends lost 4 bases at V and 9 bases at J; junction bases unmatched: 9. This CDR3 region has 14 residues. The germline V gene has CDR1 SGDLS and CDR2 YYNGEE. CDR3 loop: CASSSAGTRGEQFF. The CDR3 coding sequence is TGTGCCAGCAGCTCAGCCGGGACTAGGGGTGAGCAGTTCTTC.

The V gene is TRBV27, the J gene TRBJ2-7; D is perhaps TRBD2 (6 bases). The V gene's germline CDR1 is MNHEY and CDR2 SMNVEV (reference sequence). The CDR3 loop spans 15 amino acids. V was pared by 5 bases and J by 3 bases, with 17 bases between. The CDR3 sequence is CASSLTPPDYYEQYF. The CDR3 nucleotides are TGTGCCAGCAGTCTGACACCTCCGGACTACTACGAGCAGTACTTC.